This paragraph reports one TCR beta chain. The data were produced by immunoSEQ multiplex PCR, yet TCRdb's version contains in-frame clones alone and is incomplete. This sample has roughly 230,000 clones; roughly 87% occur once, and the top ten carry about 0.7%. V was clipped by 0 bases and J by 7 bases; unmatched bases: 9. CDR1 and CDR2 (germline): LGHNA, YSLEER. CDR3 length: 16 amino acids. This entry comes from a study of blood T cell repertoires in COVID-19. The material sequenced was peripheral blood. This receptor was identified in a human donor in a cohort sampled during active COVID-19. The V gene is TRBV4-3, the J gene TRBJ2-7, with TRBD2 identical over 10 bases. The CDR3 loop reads CASSQDPAGGLREQYF. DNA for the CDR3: TGCGCCAGCAGCCAAGATCCAGCGGGAGGGCTTCGGGAGCAGTACTTC.